These 14 T cell receptor beta chains were all obtained from the same sample, sequenced in a study of T cell responses to AZD1222 COVID-19 vaccine. Method: immunoSEQ multiplex PCR; TCRdb's copy keeps in-frame clones and lacks some. The sample has approximately 96,000 clones, 86% seen once. The sequencing here drew on peripheral blood, taken 28 days after the second AZD1222 dose. The receptor source for this set is an adult who received the AZD1222 COVID-19 vaccine.

V gene TRBV6-5 combines with J gene TRBJ1-1; D gene unclear. The germline V gene has CDR1 MNHEY and CDR2 SVGAGI. V lost 5 bases to trimming and J lost 4 bases, with 11 bases between them. The CDR3 length is 13 residues. The CDR3 nucleotides are TGTGCCAGCAGTCCCGGGCCTAGCACTGAAGCTTTCTTT. Translated, it gives CASSPGPSTEAFF.

This chain uses TRBV5-1 with TRBJ2-3, with 12 bases identical to TRBD2. The germline V gene has CDR1 SGHRS and CDR2 YFSETQ. J gave up 1 base and V 4 bases, and 7 bases lay outside the gene matches. The CDR3 runs to 17 residues. The DNA of the CDR3 is TGCGCCAGCAGCCCCAGACCTAGCGGGGGGGGCACAGATACGCAGTATTTT. It specifies CASSPRPSGGGTDTQYF.

The chain has TRBV6-4 and TRBJ1-6, with 12 bases fitting TRBD1. Trimming removed 11 bases from V and 8 bases from J; junction bases left unmatched: 10. The CDR3 extends over 15 amino acids. Germline CDR1 reads MRHNA; CDR2 reads SNTAGT. This CDR3 reads CAGGGDRGRDSPLHF. CDR3 nucleotide sequence: TGTGCCGGAGGTGGGGACAGGGGGCGTGATTCACCCCTCCACTTT.

The count of this clone is one. Here the CDR3 reads CASSQVLANPGTNEKLFF. The CDR3 coding sequence is TGTGCCAGCAGCCAAGTCCTGGCAAACCCGGGCACTAATGAAAAACTGTTTTTT. The chain employs TRBV4-2 and TRBJ1-4; D is unclear. V was clipped by 1 base and J by 2 bases, with 17 bases between them. The CDR3 is 18 residues long. Per the germline V gene, CDR1 is LGHNA and CDR2 is YNFKEQ.

The chain couples TRBV6-5 to TRBJ2-3; D is undetermined. The CDR3 has 13 residues. Trimming shortened V by 6 bases and J by 0 bases, and 7 bases separated the two germline ends. Germline CDR1 is MNHEY and CDR2 is SVGAGI. The DNA for the CDR3 is TGTGCCAGCAGCCGGGCCAGCACAGATACGCAGTATTTT. This codes for CASSRASTDTQYF.

This chain joins TRBV21-1 and TRBJ2-5; the table's D call TRBD2 went unverified against the DNA. TRBV21-1 has pseudogene status. This CDR3 comprises 17 residues. CDR3 in amino acids: CASSKLKSGGGQETQYF. The CDR3 nucleotides are TGTGCCAGCAGCAAATTGAAATCGGGGGGCGGCCAAGAGACCCAGTACTTC.

V is TRBV28 and J is TRBJ2-3, with D perhaps TRBD2 (6 bases). V was clipped by 5 bases and J by 5 bases, with 17 bases between them. The germline V gene encodes CDR1 MDHEN and CDR2 SYDVKM. This CDR3 spans 15 amino acids. CDR3 protein: CASSQVGGRGDTQYF. The CDR3 DNA sequence: TGTGCCAGCAGTCAGGTGGGCGGGCGGGGAGATACGCAGTATTTT.

The rearrangement joins TRBV11-2 to TRBJ2-7; D is uncertain. V was trimmed by 1 base and J by 0 bases, leaving 10 bases between them. This CDR3 has 15 amino acids. Per germline, CDR1 SGHAT and CDR2 FQNNGV. CDR3 sequence reads: CASSLVAASSYEQYF. In nucleotides, the CDR3 is TGTGCCAGCAGCTTAGTAGCAGCGAGCTCCTACGAGCAGTACTTC.

The gene calls are TRBV5-1 and TRBJ1-1; D is perhaps TRBD1 (5 bases). The CDR3 loop spans 15 amino acids. V lost 6 bases to trimming and J lost 0 bases, with 15 bases between them. Per germline, CDR1 SGHRS and CDR2 YFSETQ. The CDR3 here is CASNPSGTVNTEAFF. The CDR3 DNA reads TGCGCCAGCAACCCGTCAGGGACGGTGAACACTGAAGCTTTCTTT.

This chain links TRBV19 with TRBJ2-2; TRBD2 aligns across 7 bases. The CDR3 is 14 amino acids. Germline V gives CDR1 LNHDA, CDR2 SQIVND (reference sequence). The V segment lost 7 bases and the J segment 4 bases; nucleotides outside the gene matches: 6. CDR3 region: CASNAGAVTGELFF. DNA for the CDR3: TGTGCCAGTAACGCGGGAGCGGTCACCGGGGAGCTGTTTTTT. The whole variable domain, remainder taken from reference TRBV19 and TRBJ2-2, is DGGITQSPKYLFRKEGQNVTLSCEQNLNHDAMYWYRQDPGQGLRLIYYSQIVNDFQKGDIAEGYSVSREKKESFPLTVTSAQKNPTAFYLCASNAGAVTGELFFGEGSRLTVL.

The CDR3 DNA sequence: TGTGCCAGCAGCGCTACCTTAAGCTCCTACAATGAGCAGTTCTTC. Its translation: CASSATLSSYNEQFF. The chain uses TRBV11-1 and TRBJ2-1; D remains unclear. Deletions cut 5 bases from V and 0 bases from J, with 11 bases between. The CDR3 loop spans 15 amino acids. Germline values: CDR1 SGHAT, CDR2 FQDESV (reference sequence).

This chain joins TRBV7-2 and TRBJ1-1; D may be TRBD1 (5 bases). The CDR3 loop spans 14 amino acids. Between the trimmed V and J ends, which lost 2 bases and 4 bases, there was a span of 11 bases. Germline CDR1 is SGHTA and CDR2 is FQGNSA. The CDR3 DNA reads as TGTGCCAGCAGCTTACATTACGACAGCACTGAAGCTTTCTTT. Encoded protein: CASSLHYDSTEAFF.

The chain recombines TRBV12-3 or TRBV12-4 with TRBJ1-2; D call uncertain. This CDR3 contains 12 residues. V was clipped by 1 base and J by 5 bases, with 5 bases between them. CDR3 residues: CASSLGPYGYTF. CDR3 bases: TGTGCCAGCAGTTTAGGGCCTTATGGCTACACCTTC.

This chain uses TRBV30 with TRBJ2-6, with D possibly being TRBD2 (5 bases). Trimming cost V 2 bases and J 4 bases, with 9 bases left between them. The CDR3 sequence is 14 residues long. CDR1 is GTSNPN and CDR2 is SVGIG in the germline V gene (reference sequence). CDR3 residues: CAWSRGLGANVLTF. The CDR3 DNA reads TGTGCCTGGAGTAGAGGGCTAGGGGCCAACGTCCTGACTTTC. The full variable domain, in which reference TRBV30 and TRBJ2-6 provide the parts outside the CDR3, is SQTIHQWPATLVQPVGSPLSLECTVEGTSNPNLYWYRQAAGRGLQLLFYSVGIGQISSEVPQNLSASRPQDRQFILSSKKLLLSDSGFYLCAWSRGLGANVLTFGAGSRLTVL.